Sequencing of this TCR beta chain was carried out in a study of T cell repertoires in cytomegalovirus infection. This CDR3 region has 17 residues. V trimming: 1 base; J trimming: 0 bases; junction bases outside the gene matches: 5. Looked up from germline, CDR1 is SGHVS and CDR2 is FQNEAQ. Remarks on this clonotype: Its antigen is as yet unknown.

MiXCR was run by TCRdb on the reads, yielding one entry per CDR3 protein. Of about 37,000 distinct CDR3 sequences listed, about 48% are singletons. Sequenced material: CD8+ T cells from cultured PBMCs, taken from culture after CMV antigen stimulation. This TCR came from a human donor in good health (CMV status not recorded). Some clones in this sample may be carry-over from other donors' samples. The V gene is TRBV7-8, the J gene TRBJ1-5; 8 bases line up with TRBD1. CDR3 coding DNA: TGTGCCAGCAGCTTAGGAGGACAGGGTTATAGCAATCAGCCCCAGCATTTT. It specifies CASSLGGQGYSNQPQHF.